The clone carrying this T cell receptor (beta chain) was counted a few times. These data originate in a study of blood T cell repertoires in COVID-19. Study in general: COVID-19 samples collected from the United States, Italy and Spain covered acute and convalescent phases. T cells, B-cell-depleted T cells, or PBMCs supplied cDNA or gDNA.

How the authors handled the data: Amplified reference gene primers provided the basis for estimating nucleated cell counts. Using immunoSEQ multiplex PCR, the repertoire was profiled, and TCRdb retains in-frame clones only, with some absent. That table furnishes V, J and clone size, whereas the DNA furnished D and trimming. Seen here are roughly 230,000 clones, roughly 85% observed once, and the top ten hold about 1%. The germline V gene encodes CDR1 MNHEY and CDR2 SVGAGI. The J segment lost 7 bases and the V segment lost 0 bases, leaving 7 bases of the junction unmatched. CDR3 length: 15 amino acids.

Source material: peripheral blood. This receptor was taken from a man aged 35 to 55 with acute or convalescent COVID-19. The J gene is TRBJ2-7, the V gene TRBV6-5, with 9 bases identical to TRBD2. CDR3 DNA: TGTGCCAGCAGTTACTCACCTAGCGGGGTGAAAGAGCAGTACTTC. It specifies CASSYSPSGVKEQYF.